The clone carrying this T cell receptor (beta chain) was detected ten times or more. The study built unsorted libraries from 2 million PBMCs kept at -80 C. The sample originates from a study of neurological immune-mediated disorders. This CDR3 has 14 amino acids. V was shortened by 1 base and J by 5 bases, with 9 bases between the two germline ends. Sequencing runs each generated in excess of 200 million TCR-beta sequences derived from 15-18 subjects. TCRdb re-derived calls from the 5' RACE reads in MiXCR, one entry per CDR3 protein. The data hold 50,000 to 60,000 distinct CDR3 sequences, with 2.5% observed a single time.

This chain links TRBV12-3 or TRBV12-4 with TRBJ2-1; D is ambiguous. Sequencing was performed on PBMCs. The sequence came from a man aged 45-65 years with multiple sclerosis. In nucleotides, the CDR3 is TGTGCCAGCAGTTTAGGGTACAGAGACAATGAGCAGTTCTTC. Encoded protein: CASSLGYRDNEQFF.